This is a list of T cell receptor beta chains from one sample in a study of T cells after somatic rescue of genetic block. Sequenced by immunoSEQ multiplex PCR; TCRdb stores in-frame clones only, minus some. Among tens of thousands of clones, roughly 90% were seen once, and the ten largest hold about 2.7%. Sequences were obtained from peripheral blood mononuclear cells (PBMCs). Receptors were obtained from a man aged 40-50 years. Both conserved end residues are part of each CDR3. The order of the fields is CDR3 protein, CDR3 DNA, J gene, clone size, V gene, D gene. D genes are given only for firm matches. The size field is filled for only some rows; it gives once, few, many or a size class.

cdr3_aa: CASRPDRAAGYEQYF
cdr3_nt: TGTGCCAGCAGGCCGGACAGGGCCGCCGGCTACGAGCAGTACTTC
j_call: TRBJ2-7
clone_size: .
v_call: TRBV6-5
d_call: TRBD1

cdr3_aa: CASSSTTDGYEQYF
cdr3_nt: TGTGCCAGCAGCTCCACCACCGACGGCTACGAGCAGTACTTC
j_call: TRBJ2-7
clone_size: .
v_call: TRBV7-2
d_call: .

cdr3_aa: CASSPSLGDPNTGELFF
cdr3_nt: TGTGCCAGCAGCCCTAGCTTGGGTGATCCGAACACCGGGGAGCTGTTTTTT
j_call: TRBJ2-2
clone_size: .
v_call: TRBV11-2
d_call: .

cdr3_aa: CASSVAGFASYEQYF
cdr3_nt: TGTGCCAGCAGTGTAGCGGGATTCGCCTCCTACGAGCAGTACTTC
j_call: TRBJ2-7
clone_size: once
v_call: TRBV27
d_call: TRBD2

cdr3_aa: CASRGTSGASSYNEQFF
cdr3_nt: TGTGCCAGCAGAGGGACTAGCGGGGCGAGCTCCTACAATGAGCAGTTCTTC
j_call: TRBJ2-1
clone_size: .
v_call: TRBV7-8
d_call: TRBD2

cdr3_aa: CASSLGGGVATDTQYF
cdr3_nt: TGTGCCAGCAGCTTAGGTGGCGGGGTAGCCACAGATACGCAGTATTTT
j_call: TRBJ2-3
clone_size: .
v_call: TRBV7-3
d_call: .

cdr3_aa: CASSIGSATEAFF
cdr3_nt: TGTGCCAGTAGTATTGGGTCGGCCACTGAAGCTTTCTTT
j_call: TRBJ1-1
clone_size: once
v_call: TRBV19
d_call: .

cdr3_aa: CASRDRGYTGELFF
cdr3_nt: TGTGCCAGCCGGGACAGGGGCTACACCGGGGAGCTGTTTTTT
j_call: TRBJ2-2
clone_size: .
v_call: TRBV28
d_call: TRBD1

cdr3_aa: CAISESLVASYEQYF
cdr3_nt: TGTGCCATCAGTGAGTCCCTAGTTGCGTCCTACGAGCAGTACTTC
j_call: TRBJ2-7
clone_size: .
v_call: TRBV10-3
d_call: .

cdr3_aa: CASSIGHLRTRASGDQETQYF
cdr3_nt: TGTGCCAGTAGTATCGGTCACCTCCGGACTCGGGCTAGCGGGGACCAAGAGACCCAGTACTTC
j_call: TRBJ2-5
clone_size: .
v_call: TRBV19
d_call: TRBD2

cdr3_aa: CASSLDPLRTYEQYF
cdr3_nt: TGTGCCAGCAGCTTAGATCCGCTCCGGACTTACGAGCAGTACTTC
j_call: TRBJ2-7
clone_size: .
v_call: TRBV7-8
d_call: .

cdr3_aa: CASERGAGTEAFF
cdr3_nt: TGTGCCAGCGAGCGGGGGGCTGGAACTGAAGCTTTCTTT
j_call: TRBJ1-1
clone_size: .
v_call: TRBV6-6
d_call: .

cdr3_aa: CASSIVGTNTEAFF
cdr3_nt: TGTGCCAGTAGTATAGTTGGAACGAACACTGAAGCTTTCTTT
j_call: TRBJ1-1
clone_size: few
v_call: TRBV19
d_call: .

cdr3_aa: CASSAYHLGLRDEQYF
cdr3_nt: TGTGCCAGCAGTGCGTACCATCTGGGTCTACGGGACGAGCAGTACTTC
j_call: TRBJ2-7
clone_size: .
v_call: TRBV2
d_call: .

cdr3_aa: CASSDRDRGHNEQFF
cdr3_nt: TGTGCCAGCAGTGACCGGGACAGGGGTCACAATGAGCAGTTCTTC
j_call: TRBJ2-1
clone_size: .
v_call: TRBV27
d_call: TRBD1

cdr3_aa: CASRGGEGTHRTPYEQYF
cdr3_nt: TGTGCCAGCAGGGGAGGGGAGGGGACACACCGGACCCCCTACGAGCAGTACTTC
j_call: TRBJ2-7
clone_size: .
v_call: TRBV25-1
d_call: .

cdr3_aa: CASSRDRGETQYF
cdr3_nt: TGTGCCAGCAGCCGGGACAGGGGGGAGACCCAGTACTTC
j_call: TRBJ2-5
clone_size: .
v_call: TRBV7-9
d_call: TRBD1

cdr3_aa: CASSLDNQPQHF
cdr3_nt: TGTGCCAGCAGCTTAGACAATCAGCCCCAGCATTTT
j_call: TRBJ1-5
clone_size: .
v_call: TRBV7-2
d_call: .

cdr3_aa: CASSLGDRQHNQPQHF
cdr3_nt: TGTGCCAGCAGCTTGGGGGACAGGCAACACAATCAGCCCCAGCATTTT
j_call: TRBJ1-5
clone_size: .
v_call: TRBV5-6
d_call: TRBD1

cdr3_aa: CASSFRGQPYEQYF
cdr3_nt: TGTGCCAGCAGCTTCCGGGGACAACCATACGAGCAGTACTTC
j_call: TRBJ2-7
clone_size: .
v_call: TRBV5-4
d_call: .

cdr3_aa: CASNQDSFSSEKLFF
cdr3_nt: TGTGCCAGCAATCAGGACAGTTTTTCAAGTGAAAAACTGTTTTTT
j_call: TRBJ1-4
clone_size: .
v_call: TRBV2
d_call: .

cdr3_aa: CASSLGVRVYGYTF
cdr3_nt: TGTGCCAGCAGCTTGGGGGTCAGGGTCTATGGCTACACCTTC
j_call: TRBJ1-2
clone_size: once
v_call: TRBV5-4
d_call: .

cdr3_aa: CASSLLPGSYEQYF
cdr3_nt: TGTGCCAGCAGTTTGTTGCCAGGGTCCTACGAGCAGTACTTC
j_call: TRBJ2-7
clone_size: once
v_call: TRBV27
d_call: .

cdr3_aa: CASSQEWDKGSYEQYF
cdr3_nt: TGCGCCAGCAGCCAAGAGTGGGACAAGGGATCCTACGAGCAGTACTTC
j_call: TRBJ2-7
clone_size: .
v_call: TRBV4-1
d_call: .

cdr3_aa: CASLTSYSEQFF
cdr3_nt: TGCGCCAGCCTCACTAGCTACAGCGAGCAGTTCTTC
j_call: TRBJ2-1
clone_size: .
v_call: TRBV4-1
d_call: .

cdr3_aa: CASGLDPGWTQYF
cdr3_nt: TGTGCTAGTGGTTTGGACCCAGGATGGACCCAGTACTTC
j_call: TRBJ2-5
clone_size: once
v_call: TRBV12-5
d_call: .

cdr3_aa: CASSTHRAEYF
cdr3_nt: TGTGCCAGCAGCACCCATAGAGCAGAGTACTTC
j_call: TRBJ2-7
clone_size: .
v_call: TRBV11-2
d_call: .

cdr3_aa: CASCPESTDTQYF
cdr3_nt: TGTGCCAGCTGTCCAGAGAGCACAGATACGCAGTATTTT
j_call: TRBJ2-3
clone_size: .
v_call: TRBV2
d_call: .

cdr3_aa: CASSLGVAGGSEQYF
cdr3_nt: TGTGCCAGCAGCTTAGGGGTGGCGGGAGGGTCCGAGCAGTACTTC
j_call: TRBJ2-7
clone_size: .
v_call: TRBV7-8
d_call: TRBD2

cdr3_aa: CATKQGARWEAFF
cdr3_nt: TGTGCCACAAAACAGGGGGCCAGATGGGAAGCTTTCTTT
j_call: TRBJ1-1
clone_size: .
v_call: TRBV19
d_call: TRBD1

cdr3_aa: CASSSAIVQYF
cdr3_nt: TGCGCCAGCAGCTCAGCGATAGTCCAGTACTTC
j_call: TRBJ2-5
clone_size: .
v_call: TRBV5-1
d_call: .

cdr3_aa: CASSIGRAGRSGNTIYF
cdr3_nt: TGTGCCAGTAGTATAGGTCGGGCAGGCCGCTCTGGAAACACCATATATTTT
j_call: TRBJ1-3
clone_size: .
v_call: TRBV19
d_call: .

cdr3_aa: CASSWGTNQPQHF
cdr3_nt: TGTGCCAGCAGCTGGGGGACTAATCAGCCCCAGCATTTT
j_call: TRBJ1-5
clone_size: .
v_call: TRBV7-2
d_call: .

cdr3_aa: CASSREGTYEQYF
cdr3_nt: TGTGCCAGTAGTAGGGAGGGGACCTACGAGCAGTACTTC
j_call: TRBJ2-7
clone_size: .
v_call: TRBV19
d_call: TRBD2

cdr3_aa: CASSIFPDRTNSGNTIYF
cdr3_nt: TGTGCCAGTAGTATCTTTCCGGACAGGACTAACTCTGGAAACACCATATATTTT
j_call: TRBJ1-3
clone_size: .
v_call: TRBV19
d_call: TRBD1

cdr3_aa: CASSLSRTGSGEQYF
cdr3_nt: TGTGCCAGCAGTTTATCCCGGACAGGCTCGGGGGAGCAGTACTTC
j_call: TRBJ2-7
clone_size: .
v_call: TRBV28
d_call: TRBD1

cdr3_aa: CASGQGTGNTIYF
cdr3_nt: TGTGCTAGTGGCCAAGGAACTGGAAACACCATATATTTT
j_call: TRBJ1-3
clone_size: .
v_call: TRBV12-5
d_call: .

cdr3_aa: CASSGLSTQPQHF
cdr3_nt: TGTGCCAGCAGTGGACTATCCACTCAGCCCCAGCATTTT
j_call: TRBJ1-5
clone_size: .
v_call: TRBV2
d_call: .

cdr3_aa: CASSQGSGQPQHF
cdr3_nt: TGTGCCAGCTCACAGGGGTCCGGACAGCCCCAGCATTTT
j_call: TRBJ1-5
clone_size: .
v_call: TRBV18
d_call: .

cdr3_aa: CAMRQGEGDTEAFF
cdr3_nt: TGTGCCATGCGACAGGGCGAAGGGGACACTGAAGCTTTCTTT
j_call: TRBJ1-1
clone_size: once
v_call: TRBV10-3
d_call: TRBD1

cdr3_aa: CASSRTNTQYF
cdr3_nt: TGTGCCAGCTCACGCACCAATACGCAGTATTTT
j_call: TRBJ2-3
clone_size: .
v_call: TRBV18
d_call: .

cdr3_aa: CASSLGTGAIRNTEAFF
cdr3_nt: TGTGCCAGCAGCTTGGGGACAGGGGCGATACGGAACACTGAAGCTTTCTTT
j_call: TRBJ1-1
clone_size: .
v_call: TRBV5-8
d_call: TRBD1

cdr3_aa: CASSSTGTSGTGRETQYF
cdr3_nt: TGTGCCAGCAGTTCAACCGGGACTAGCGGGACCGGGCGAGAGACCCAGTACTTC
j_call: TRBJ2-5
clone_size: .
v_call: TRBV27
d_call: TRBD2

cdr3_aa: CASRGQNSNQPQHF
cdr3_nt: TGTGCCAGCAGAGGACAGAATAGCAATCAGCCCCAGCATTTT
j_call: TRBJ1-5
clone_size: .
v_call: TRBV6-5
d_call: .

cdr3_aa: CAISDSDRGHAFF
cdr3_nt: TGTGCCATCAGTGACTCGGACAGGGGGCATGCGTTCTTC
j_call: TRBJ2-1
clone_size: .
v_call: TRBV10-3
d_call: TRBD1

cdr3_aa: CASSPPGLGPPSGQFF
cdr3_nt: TGTGCCAGCTCACCCCCAGGGCTAGGCCCCCCCAGCGGGCAGTTCTTC
j_call: TRBJ2-1
clone_size: .
v_call: TRBV18
d_call: .

cdr3_aa: CAWSVRGGTYEQYF
cdr3_nt: TGTGCCTGGAGTGTACGGGGGGGGACCTACGAGCAGTACTTC
j_call: TRBJ2-7
clone_size: .
v_call: TRBV30
d_call: TRBD2

cdr3_aa: CATSRDGSSGNTIYF
cdr3_nt: TGTGCCACCAGCAGAGACGGCAGCTCTGGAAACACCATATATTTT
j_call: TRBJ1-3
clone_size: once
v_call: TRBV15
d_call: .

cdr3_aa: CASTIHDRYGYTF
cdr3_nt: TGTGCCAGTACTATTCACGATCGATATGGCTACACCTTC
j_call: TRBJ1-2
clone_size: .
v_call: TRBV19
d_call: .

cdr3_aa: CASRGLAGEYNEQFF
cdr3_nt: TGTGCCAGCAGGGGACTAGCGGGGGAGTACAATGAGCAGTTCTTC
j_call: TRBJ2-1
clone_size: .
v_call: TRBV11-2
d_call: TRBD2

cdr3_aa: CASSLWDGDTQYF
cdr3_nt: TGTGCCAGCAGTTTATGGGACGGAGATACGCAGTATTTT
j_call: TRBJ2-3
clone_size: .
v_call: TRBV28
d_call: .

cdr3_aa: CASSLAQTAVEQYF
cdr3_nt: TGTGCCAGTAGTTTAGCACAGACTGCCGTCGAGCAGTACTTC
j_call: TRBJ2-7
clone_size: .
v_call: TRBV19
d_call: .

cdr3_aa: CASSPSGRGNTGELFF
cdr3_nt: TGTGCCAGCAGCCCTAGCGGGAGAGGGAACACCGGGGAGCTGTTTTTT
j_call: TRBJ2-2
clone_size: .
v_call: TRBV27
d_call: TRBD2

cdr3_aa: CASSLALWTRQSPTDTQYF
cdr3_nt: TGTGCCAGCAGCTTAGCGCTATGGACTAGACAGTCCCCCACAGATACGCAGTATTTT
j_call: TRBJ2-3
clone_size: .
v_call: TRBV7-2
d_call: TRBD2

cdr3_aa: CASKAAGVSRDTQYF
cdr3_nt: TGTGCCAGCAAGGCCGCGGGGGTTAGCAGGGATACGCAGTATTTT
j_call: TRBJ2-3
clone_size: .
v_call: TRBV5-4
d_call: TRBD2

cdr3_aa: CASSQLRDTQYF
cdr3_nt: TGTGCCAGCAGTCAATTAAGGGATACGCAGTATTTT
j_call: TRBJ2-3
clone_size: .
v_call: TRBV28
d_call: .

cdr3_aa: CATSTTGQGTQYF
cdr3_nt: TGTGCCACCAGCACAACAGGCCAGGGGACCCAGTACTTC
j_call: TRBJ2-5
clone_size: .
v_call: TRBV15
d_call: .

cdr3_aa: CASSYGQGENEKLFF
cdr3_nt: TGTGCCAGCAGTTACGGACAGGGGGAAAATGAAAAACTGTTTTTT
j_call: TRBJ1-4
clone_size: .
v_call: TRBV9
d_call: TRBD1

cdr3_aa: CASTQGGETQYF
cdr3_nt: TGTGCCAGTACACAGGGGGGTGAGACCCAGTACTTC
j_call: TRBJ2-5
clone_size: .
v_call: TRBV19
d_call: TRBD1